This T cell receptor (beta chain) was recovered during a study of blood T cell repertoires in COVID-19. The CDR3 extends over 13 amino acids. With 6 bases clipped from V and 4 bases from J, the junction kept 7 bases outside the gene matches. CDR1 is SQVTM and CDR2 is ANQGSEA in the germline V gene. Resolution of symptoms, clearance, or two negative PCRs was present in recovered Cohort 3 donors. Sequencing was performed with immunoSEQ multiplex PCR; in TCRdb, only in-frame clones are kept and a portion is missing. The table has some 250,000 clones, approximately 80% seen once. V usage is TRBV29-1 and J usage is TRBJ2-7; 9 positions agree with TRBD1. The origin of this receptor is a man in his forties or fifties who had recovered from COVID-19. The sample consisted of PBMCs or T cells enriched from blood (not recorded which). The CDR3 here is CSVQGQGVYEQYF. The CDR3 nucleotides are TGCAGCGTGCAGGGACAGGGCGTTTACGAGCAGTACTTC.